The 4 T cell receptor beta chains in this list originate from one sample, sequenced in a study of blood T cell repertoires in COVID-19. Sequenced by immunoSEQ multiplex PCR; TCRdb stores in-frame clones only, minus some. Of 350,000 to 450,000 clones in the sample, approximately 86% were seen once. Specimen: peripheral blood. All receptors derive from a woman in her sixties with COVID-19, enrolled during active disease.

The chain employs TRBV7-2 and TRBJ1-2; 7 bases match TRBD1. With V trimmed by 5 bases and J by 5 bases, 8 bases remained unmatched. Germline V CDR1 and CDR2: SGHTA, FQGNSA. This CDR3 has 14 residues. CDR3 protein: CASSPGTETYGYTF. In DNA form, the CDR3 reads TGTGCCAGCAGCCCCGGGACAGAGACTTATGGCTACACCTTC.

This chain joins TRBV19 and TRBJ2-7; 9 bases fit TRBD1. The ends lost 3 bases at V and 1 base at J; junction bases unmatched: 4. This CDR3 comprises 15 residues. The V gene's germline CDR1 is LNHDA and CDR2 SQIVND (reference sequence). The CDR3 DNA is TGTGCCAGTAGTATGGGGACAGGGATGTCCTACGAGCAGTACTTC. Its protein is CASSMGTGMSYEQYF. The variable domain in full, with the rest retrieved from reference TRBV19 and TRBJ2-7, is DGGITQSPKYLFRKEGQNVTLSCEQNLNHDAMYWYRQDPGQGLRLIYYSQIVNDFQKGDIAEGYSVSREKKESFPLTVTSAQKNPTAFYLCASSMGTGMSYEQYFGPGTRLTVT.

The chain links TRBV6-5 to TRBJ1-2; maybe TRBD1 (6 bases). CDR1 is MNHEY, CDR2 SVGAGI, per germline. The V and J ends lost 6 bases and 7 bases respectively, with 12 bases between them. The CDR3 length is 12 residues. In nucleotides, the CDR3 is TGTGCCAGCAGCGCTCAGGGGAGTGGCTACACCTTC. It translates to CASSAQGSGYTF.

The chain links TRBV27 to TRBJ1-5; 8 bases map to TRBD1. Trimming removed 6 bases from V and 4 bases from J; junction bases left unmatched: 8. Germline V gives CDR1 MNHEY, CDR2 SMNVEV (reference sequence). This CDR3 is 15 amino acids long. Written as DNA, the CDR3 is TGTGCCAGCAGCCTGGGGACAGGAGAGAATCAGCCCCAGCATTTT. This sequence encodes CASSLGTGENQPQHF.